The following is a TCR beta chain sequence with its context. This sample is drawn from a study of blood T cell repertoires in COVID-19. For the study at large: The United States, Italy and Spain supplied acute and convalescent COVID-19 samples. Sample material is recorded as cDNA or gDNA derived from T cells, B-cell-depleted T cells, or PBMCs.

CDR1 is SGHRS, CDR2 YFSETQ, per germline. The CDR3 spans 15 residues. Trimming took 4 bases from V and 0 from J; bases not matched to a gene: 3. Original methodology: Using reference gene primer amplification, nucleated cell counts were estimated. TCRdb's copy holds only in-frame clones and misses some; the assay was immunoSEQ multiplex PCR. The V and J calls and clone size were taken over from that table, and D and trimming were inferred from the DNA. Of about 180,000 clones in the sample, over 80% were seen once. The sequence was obtained from a woman in her 50s with acute or convalescent COVID-19. The genes are TRBV5-1 and TRBJ1-3, with 8 nucleotides matching TRBD1. The source material was peripheral blood. The CDR3 DNA is TGCGCCAGCAGCAGGACAGGGATCTCTGGAAACACCATATATTTT. As protein: CASSRTGISGNTIYF.